Below, 27 T cell receptor beta chains from the same sample are listed, as sequenced in a study of blood T cells in healthy people across ages. Combining a sample-barcoded 5' primer with a J-beta primer mix, a second PCR ran for 7 to 11 cycles. One entry per CDR3 protein, called by TCRdb with MiXCR from the 5' RACE reads. The sample holds 600,000 to 850,000 distinct CDR3 sequences, 25% seen once. The sample was also linked to a second study, of T cells of mothers and their children.

Sequencing was performed on blood. These receptors originate from a boy aged 5-17 years in good health.

A few counts support this clonotype. The chain couples TRBV29-1 to TRBJ2-1; D not resolved. The CDR3 runs 15 residues. Between the trimmed V and J ends, which lost 0 bases and 0 bases, there was a span of 9 bases. The germline gives CDR1 SQVTM, CDR2 ANQGSEA. The CDR3 DNA is TGCAGCGTTGAAGATGTGATCAGCTCCTACAATGAGCAGTTCTTC. Protein: CSVEDVISSYNEQFF.

This clonotype has more than one count but fewer than ten. One junction end does not reproduce the germline sequence, and a read error may be involved. CDR3 amino acids: CTSSRRNTEAFF. The CDR3 DNA sequence: TGTACCAGCAGTCGTAGGAACACTGAAGCTTTCTTT. J is TRBJ1-1 and V is TRBV6-5; D is ambiguous. Germline lookup yields CDR1 MNHEY and CDR2 SVGAGI. This CDR3 is built from 12 residues.

This clonotype has a single count. This sequence joins TRBV21-1 and TRBJ2-4; TRBD1 is taken as the D call from the table, unchecked against the DNA. TRBV21-1 is tagged as a pseudogene. This CDR3 contains 19 residues. This CDR3 is CASSKEGQGPNLAKNIQYF. CDR3 nucleotide sequence: TGTGCCAGCAGCAAGGAAGGACAGGGTCCGAATCTAGCCAAAAACATTCAGTACTTC.

The chain is built from TRBV28 and TRBJ2-1, with 13 bases fitting TRBD2. The junction had 13 bases not matched to a gene; V was cut back by 3 bases and J by 2 bases. CDR1 is MDHEN and CDR2 is SYDVKM in the germline V gene. The CDR3 runs 20 residues. The CDR3 region is CASSFRPGLAGIRTYNEQFF. The DNA for the CDR3 is TGTGCCAGCAGTTTCAGACCGGGACTAGCGGGAATTCGGACCTACAATGAGCAGTTCTTC.

This clonotype occurred many times. The V and J genes are TRBV27 and TRBJ1-2; D gene unclear. This CDR3 is 13 amino acids long. Trimming cost V 6 bases and J 0 bases, with 8 bases left between them. Germline values: CDR1 MNHEY, CDR2 SMNVEV (reference sequence). The CDR3 loop reads CASSLRANYGYTF. The CDR3, as DNA: TGTGCCAGCAGCTTAAGGGCTAACTATGGCTACACCTTC.

The DNA for the CDR3 is TGTGCCAGCAGCTTAGTCGGACAGGGGTTATACGAGCAGTACTTC. It translates to CASSLVGQGLYEQYF. The gene calls are TRBV7-2 and TRBJ2-1, with 9 positions matching TRBD1. The J call may be wrong; the DNA end is better matched by TRBJ2-7. Germline values: CDR1 SGHTA, CDR2 FQGNSA. The CDR3 contains 15 residues.

CDR3 sequence: CASSLLGGDEQFF. The CDR3, as DNA: TGTGCCAGCAGCTTATTGGGTGGGGATGAGCAGTTCTTC. This sequence joins TRBV7-3 and TRBJ2-1; D remains unclear. The CDR3 has 13 residues. CDR1 SGHTA and CDR2 FQGTGA come from the germline V gene. V was clipped by 2 bases and J by 8 bases, with 10 bases between them.

The chain couples TRBV7-6 to TRBJ2-1; D is tentatively TRBD1 or TRBD2 (6 bases each). With 1 base removed from V and 9 bases from J, the gap between germline ends came to 10 bases. The CDR3 has 13 amino acids. The germline gives CDR1 SGHVS, CDR2 FNYEAQ. This CDR3 reads CASSLVSGAEQFF. CDR3 DNA sequence: TGTGCCAGCAGCTTAGTGTCGGGGGCTGAGCAGTTCTTC.

The chain employs TRBV12-3 or TRBV12-4 and TRBJ2-5; D is uncertain. V was shortened by 4 bases and J by 4 bases, with 16 bases between the two germline ends. The CDR3 sequence is 15 residues long. CDR3 DNA: TGTGCCAGCAGTTCGTCCAGACCCTCGCGAGAGACCCAGTACTTC. Protein sequence: CASSSSRPSRETQYF.

With regard to this clonotype: Mismatch with germline at one junction end may stem from a read error. V and J are TRBV2 and TRBJ2-3, with 7 bases fitting TRBD2. Germline lookup yields CDR1 SNHLY and CDR2 FYNNEI. The length of the CDR3 is 14 residues. The CDR3 region is CASSEITSEETQYF. Here the CDR3 DNA reads TGTGCCAGCAGTGAAATCACTAGCGAAGAGACCCAGTACTTT.

This clonotype was observed a few times. The chain couples TRBV5-6 to TRBJ2-1; D might be TRBD1 or TRBD2, each matching 5 bases. Germline V CDR1 and CDR2: SGHDT, YYEEEE. Trimming left V 0 bases short and J 2 bases short, with 12 bases between. The CDR3 spans 16 residues. The CDR3 reads CASSLAGQGPYNEQFF. Written as DNA, the CDR3 is TGTGCCAGCAGCTTGGCCGGGCAGGGACCCTACAATGAGCAGTTCTTC.

The genes are TRBV12-3 or TRBV12-4 and TRBJ1-4; 8 bases are shared with TRBD1. CDR3 length equals 14 residues. After removal of 6 bases from V and 8 bases from J, the junction contained 8 bases not matched to a gene. The CDR3 reads CASRADRAREKLFF. CDR3 bases: TGTGCCAGCAGGGCGGACAGGGCGAGGGAAAAACTGTTTTTT.

This rearrangement joins TRBV5-1 to TRBJ2-5, with 8 bases lining up with TRBD2. The J segment lost 0 bases and the V segment lost 6 bases, leaving 7 bases of the junction unmatched. The CDR3 is 15 residues long. Germline-derived CDR1 and CDR2 are SGHRS and YFSETQ. The CDR3 DNA follows: TGCGCCAGCACCAACAGCGGGGGTAACCAAGAGACCCAGTACTTC. Its protein product is CASTNSGGNQETQYF.

V is TRBV7-6 and J is TRBJ2-1; 9 nucleotides match TRBD2. CDR3 length equals 16 residues. V trimming: 2 bases; J trimming: 5 bases; junction bases outside the gene matches: 7. Looked up from germline, CDR1 is SGHVS and CDR2 is FNYEAQ. The CDR3 reads CASSLSVEREDNEQFF. The CDR3, as DNA: TGTGCCAGCAGCTTATCTGTCGAGCGGGAGGACAATGAGCAGTTCTTC.

A remark on this clonotype: It may be a read error: a sequence one base away is much more abundant. The chain joins TRBV10-1 to TRBJ2-5, with D possibly TRBD1 on 6 matching bases. Germline V gene lookup returns CDR1 WNHNN and CDR2 SYGVQD (reference sequence). The V and J ends lost 0 bases and 7 bases respectively, with 12 bases between them. This CDR3 region has 14 residues. CDR3: CASSESRVGGTQYF. The CDR3, as DNA: TGCGCCAGCAGTGAGTCAAGAGTAGGGGGGACCCAGTACTTC.

This clonotype came up a few times. CDR3 nucleotides: TGTGCCAGCAGCTCAACCGATTCTGGGGCCAACGTCCTGACTTTC. This codes for CASSSTDSGANVLTF. The chain couples TRBV6-5 to TRBJ2-6; no reliable D call. This CDR3 is built from 15 residues. Between the trimmed V and J ends, which lost 6 bases and 1 base, there was a span of 10 bases. Germline lookup yields CDR1 MNHEY and CDR2 SVGAGI.

This chain links TRBV29-1 with TRBJ2-5; TRBD2 might be the D (6 bases). The end of the DNA is better explained by TRBJ2-1, so the J call may be wrong. This CDR3 has 12 residues. Germline V gives CDR1 SQVTM, CDR2 ANQGSEA. CDR3 nucleotides: TGCAGCGGAGCGGGTAACTACAATGAGCAGTTCTTC. Protein product: CSGAGNYNEQFF.

CDR3 in DNA: TGCAGTGCTACTCCTGGGCGGGTCCAGAGCTCCTACAATGAGCAGTTCTTC. Protein: CSATPGRVQSSYNEQFF. The chain uses TRBV20-1 and TRBJ2-1; TRBD2 might be the D (5 bases). The germline V gene encodes CDR1 DFQATT and CDR2 SNEGSKA (reference sequence). V lost 4 bases to trimming and J lost 0 bases, with 19 bases between them. CDR3 length: 17 amino acids.

This clonotype was observed a handful of times. V is TRBV5-1 and J is TRBJ2-6; D not certain. The CDR3 loop spans 17 amino acids. V lost 0 bases to trimming and J lost 2 bases, with 12 bases between them. Germline V gene data show CDR1 as SGHRS and CDR2 as YFSETQ. This chain's CDR3 is CASSLEPGGAGANVLTF. DNA of the CDR3: TGCGCCAGCAGCTTGGAGCCTGGCGGAGCTGGGGCCAACGTCCTGACTTTC.

This clonotype was counted a few times. The chain recombines TRBV6-5 with TRBJ1-3; maybe TRBD1 (5 bases). Germline-derived CDR1 and CDR2 are MNHEY and SVGAGI. The CDR3 has 16 amino acids. Trimming stripped 4 bases from V and 0 bases from J, with 13 bases between. The CDR3: CASSLTALGSGNTIYF. The CDR3, as DNA: TGTGCCAGCAGTTTGACAGCCTTAGGCTCTGGAAACACCATATATTTT.

This clonotype was detected a few times. The chain has TRBV2 and TRBJ2-5, with 11 bases identical to TRBD2. The DNA end is a closer match to TRBJ2-7, so the J assignment may be wrong. The length of the CDR3 is 16 residues. Germline CDR1 is SNHLY and CDR2 is FYNNEI. The CDR3 is CASSVLAGEPTYEQYF. In DNA, the CDR3 is TGTGCCAGCAGTGTACTAGCGGGGGAGCCTACCTACGAGCAGTACTTC.

This clonotype was counted at least ten times. The genes are TRBV5-1 and TRBJ2-1; 10 bases align to TRBD2. Germline V gene lookup returns CDR1 SGHRS and CDR2 YFSETQ. CDR3 size: 15 residues. After removal of 3 bases from V and 6 bases from J, the junction contained 6 bases not matched to a gene. The chain's CDR3 is CASSSTGTSVNEQFF. As DNA, the CDR3 is TGCGCCAGCAGCTCTACCGGGACTAGCGTCAATGAGCAGTTCTTC.

The V gene is TRBV20-1, the J gene TRBJ2-7, with a weak D call TRBD2 (5 bases). The length of the CDR3 is 14 residues. The V end lost 3 bases, the J end lost 2 bases, and 14 bases lay between the germline ends. Germline V gene data show CDR1 as DFQATT and CDR2 as SNEGSKA (reference sequence). The CDR3 DNA reads TGCAGTGCTAGTGGCAGGACGGGGACCTACGAGCAGTACTTC. Translation gives CSASGRTGTYEQYF.

In this sample, this clonotype turned up a few times. V is TRBV28 and J is TRBJ2-1; possibly TRBD1 for D (6 bases). The J call is in doubt because the DNA end fits TRBJ2-5 better. The CDR3 is 14 residues long. Per the germline V gene, CDR1 is MDHEN and CDR2 is SYDVKM. CDR3 in DNA: TGTGCCAGCAGTACAGGGATGGTGGGCGTGACCCAGTACTTC. Protein product: CASSTGMVGVTQYF.

The chain uses TRBV4-2 and TRBJ2-1, with 11 bases that match TRBD2. This CDR3 spans 15 amino acids. V shed 6 bases, J shed 9 bases, and the junction held 10 bases outside the gene matches. CDR1 LGHNA and CDR2 YNFKEQ come from the germline V gene. CDR3 sequence (DNA): TGTGCCAGCAGAGGGACTAGCGGTCCACTAGGTGAGCAGTTCTTC. It yields the protein CASRGTSGPLGEQFF.

The chain recombines TRBV14 with TRBJ2-1; the D gene is possibly TRBD2 (6 bases). Trimming took 3 bases from V and 6 from J, leaving 12 bases between them. Germline lookup yields CDR1 SGHDN and CDR2 FVKESK. The CDR3 spans 14 residues. CDR3 loop: CASSHRDSGNEQFF. In DNA form, the CDR3 reads TGTGCCAGCAGCCACCGGGACTCAGGCAATGAGCAGTTCTTC.

This chain connects TRBV29-1 to TRBJ2-1; the match to TRBD1 covers 7 bases. The CDR3 is made up of 11 amino acids. J gave up 9 bases and V 5 bases, and 4 bases lay outside the gene matches. From germline, CDR1 is SQVTM and CDR2 ANQGSEA. For the CDR3, the DNA is TGCAGCGTTCCAGGGGGATCTGAGCAGTTCTTC. This encodes CSVPGGSEQFF.